The rows below give T cell receptor beta chains drawn from one sample of a study of T cells after yellow fever vaccination. MiXCR, run by TCRdb on the 5' RACE reads, gives a single entry per CDR3 protein. Among around 140,000 distinct CDR3 sequences, around 6.3% were seen once, and the ten largest hold under 0.7%. The sample here was CD4+ T cells sorted from PBMCs, taken 10 days after the yellow fever booster vaccination. These receptors were collected from a man aged 25 to 40 who received the YFV17D yellow fever vaccine. Each CDR3 is given with its conserved first and last residue. A D gene is named only where the DNA matches it firmly. Clone sizes are given selectively: once, few, many, or a class where the clone is expanded.

D: TRBD2; size: many; V: TRBV5-1; J: TRBJ2-5; CDR3: CASSAGTRGETQYF; DNA: TGCGCCAGCAGCGCCGGGACTAGAGGAGAGACCCAGTACTTC
D: -; size: -; V: TRBV5-1; J: TRBJ2-1; CDR3: CASSLVGSLNEQFF; DNA: TGCGCCAGCAGCTTGGTCGGGAGTTTGAATGAGCAGTTCTTC
D: -; size: few; V: TRBV30; J: TRBJ2-1; CDR3: CAWSPYNEQFF; DNA: TGTGCCTGGAGCCCGTACAATGAGCAGTTCTTC
D: -; size: many; V: TRBV20-1; J: TRBJ1-3; CDR3: CSASRSGGITGNTIYF; DNA: TGCAGTGCTAGCCGGTCGGGGGGTATTACTGGAAACACCATATATTTT
D: TRBD2; size: many; V: TRBV20-1; J: TRBJ2-3; CDR3: CSACPGTSGRPALLTDTQYF; DNA: TGCAGTGCTTGCCCCGGGACTAGCGGGAGGCCCGCACTCCTCACAGATACGCAGTATTTT
D: -; size: -; V: TRBV12-3/TRBV12-4; J: TRBJ1-1; CDR3: CASSLTGGGGRVNTEAFF; DNA: TGTGCCAGCAGTTTAACTGGTGGGGGGGGTCGCGTGAACACTGAAGCTTTCTTT
D: TRBD2; size: many; V: TRBV19; J: TRBJ2-3; CDR3: CASSTFGGRASDAQYF; DNA: TGTGCCAGTAGTACTTTCGGCGGGAGGGCCTCAGATGCGCAGTATTTT
D: -; size: many; V: TRBV7-2; J: TRBJ2-3; CDR3: CASSLNSGTDTQYF; DNA: TGTGCCAGCAGCTTGAACAGCGGGACAGATACGCAGTATTTT
D: -; size: many; V: TRBV7-9; J: TRBJ2-2; CDR3: CASSLTERYSGELFF; DNA: TGTGCCAGCAGCTTGACAGAGAGATATTCCGGGGAGCTGTTTTTT
D: TRBD1; size: -; V: TRBV7-9; J: TRBJ1-1; CDR3: CASSLLGQPSGRTEAFF; DNA: TGTGCCAGCAGCTTGTTGGGACAGCCGTCCGGGAGGACTGAAGCTTTCTTT
D: -; size: many; V: TRBV7-8; J: TRBJ2-1; CDR3: CASSGISAYNEQFF; DNA: TGTGCCAGCAGCGGGATTAGCGCCTACAATGAGCAGTTCTTC
D: TRBD1; size: many; V: TRBV6-2/TRBV6-3; J: TRBJ2-7; CDR3: CASTTTGYEQYF; DNA: TGTGCCAGCACCACGACAGGGTACGAGCAGTACTTC
D: TRBD2; size: many; V: TRBV20-1; J: TRBJ2-5; CDR3: CSAQGGLAGVETQYF; DNA: TGCAGTGCCCAGGGAGGACTAGCGGGAGTTGAGACCCAGTACTTC
D: -; size: many; V: TRBV7-3; J: TRBJ2-2; CDR3: CASSSANRGTHTGELFF; DNA: TGTGCCAGCAGCTCCGCCAACCGAGGGACACACACCGGGGAGCTGTTTTTT
D: -; size: many; V: TRBV7-9; J: TRBJ1-5; CDR3: CASSLDRNQPQHF; DNA: TGTGCCAGCAGCTTAGATCGGAATCAGCCCCAGCATTTT
D: TRBD2; size: many; V: TRBV4-2; J: TRBJ2-5; CDR3: CASSLSITTSGVQETQYF; DNA: TGTGCCAGCAGCCTCTCAATAACCACTAGCGGAGTCCAAGAGACCCAGTACTTC
D: TRBD2; size: many; V: TRBV6-2/TRBV6-3; J: TRBJ2-1; CDR3: CASSYSRTSNHEQFF; DNA: TGTGCCAGCAGTTACTCGAGGACTAGCAACCATGAGCAGTTCTTC
D: TRBD2; size: many; V: TRBV11-3; J: TRBJ2-3; CDR3: CASSLGLAGVVDTQYF; DNA: TGTGCCAGCAGCTTAGGCCTAGCGGGAGTTGTTGATACGCAGTATTTT
D: TRBD1; size: many; V: TRBV20-1; J: TRBJ1-3; CDR3: CSARVPGQGAGNTIYF; DNA: TGCAGTGCTAGAGTCCCTGGACAGGGGGCTGGAAACACCATATATTTT
D: -; size: many; V: TRBV5-1; J: TRBJ2-3; CDR3: CASSLVPSADTQYF; DNA: TGCGCCAGCAGCTTGGTACCTTCGGCAGATACGCAGTATTTT
D: -; size: many; V: TRBV5-1; J: TRBJ2-1; CDR3: CASRTRDEQFF; DNA: TGCGCCAGCAGGACCCGGGATGAGCAGTTCTTC
D: -; size: -; V: TRBV12-3/TRBV12-4; J: TRBJ2-6; CDR3: CASSLGPGANVLTF; DNA: TGTGCCAGCAGCCTAGGGCCTGGGGCCAACGTCCTGACTTTC
D: -; size: many; V: TRBV6-2/TRBV6-3; J: TRBJ2-7; CDR3: CASKNTGAPYEQYF; DNA: TGTGCCAGCAAAAATACGGGGGCGCCCTACGAGCAGTACTTC
D: -; size: -; V: TRBV18; J: TRBJ2-5; CDR3: CASSPPSKKETQYF; DNA: TGTGCCAGCTCACCACCGTCGAAGAAAGAGACCCAGTACTTC
D: -; size: many; V: TRBV9; J: TRBJ2-5; CDR3: CASSVRALAETQYF; DNA: TGTGCCAGCAGCGTCCGGGCACTAGCAGAGACCCAGTACTTC
D: -; size: many; V: TRBV5-1; J: TRBJ2-3; CDR3: CASSPGPPDPTDTQYF; DNA: TGCGCCAGCAGCCCGGGACCGCCTGATCCCACAGATACGCAGTATTTT
D: TRBD1; size: -; V: TRBV2; J: TRBJ2-5; CDR3: CASSDGTGVETQYF; DNA: TGTGCCAGCAGTGATGGGACAGGGGTGGAGACCCAGTACTTC
D: TRBD1; size: many; V: TRBV20-1; J: TRBJ2-7; CDR3: CSAREQGGTGGFYEQYF; DNA: TGCAGTGCTAGAGAGCAAGGCGGGACAGGGGGCTTCTACGAGCAGTACTTC
D: -; size: few; V: TRBV5-1; J: TRBJ2-3; CDR3: CASSGGVTDTQYF; DNA: TGCGCCAGCAGCGGGGGAGTCACAGATACGCAGTATTTT
D: -; size: many; V: TRBV6-5; J: TRBJ2-7; CDR3: CASSYANGVTYEQYF; DNA: TGTGCCAGCAGTTACGCGAACGGGGTTACCTACGAGCAGTACTTC
D: -; size: -; V: TRBV7-2; J: TRBJ2-2; CDR3: CASSLRSGELFF; DNA: TGTGCCAGCAGCTTACGGTCCGGGGAGCTGTTTTTT
D: -; size: many; V: TRBV7-9; J: TRBJ2-5; CDR3: CASSLGTALETQYF; DNA: TGTGCCAGCAGCTTAGGGACAGCGCTTGAGACCCAGTACTTC
D: -; size: many; V: TRBV5-1; J: TRBJ2-7; CDR3: CASSLANSGTYEQYF; DNA: TGCGCCAGCAGCTTGGCCAATAGCGGAACCTACGAGCAGTACTTC
D: -; size: many; V: TRBV6-1; J: TRBJ2-7; CDR3: CASSENRDYEQYF; DNA: TGTGCCAGCAGCGAAAACAGGGACTACGAGCAGTACTTC
D: -; size: many; V: TRBV15; J: TRBJ2-1; CDR3: CATSRALPVNEQFF; DNA: TGTGCCACCAGCAGAGCCCTTCCCGTGAATGAGCAGTTCTTC
D: -; size: many; V: TRBV2; J: TRBJ2-3; CDR3: CASSELVTTDTQYF; DNA: TGTGCCAGCAGTGAGCTAGTCACGACAGATACGCAGTATTTT
D: -; size: many; V: TRBV20-1; J: TRBJ1-1; CDR3: CSAERLGWGIAFF; DNA: TGCAGTGCCGAGCGTCTCGGGTGGGGAATAGCTTTCTTT
D: -; size: many; V: TRBV27; J: TRBJ2-1; CDR3: CASRADSSNSYNEQFF; DNA: TGTGCCAGCAGAGCAGACAGTTCCAACTCCTACAATGAGCAGTTCTTC
D: -; size: many; V: TRBV4-3; J: TRBJ2-7; CDR3: CASSQDYKAYEQYF; DNA: TGCGCCAGCAGCCAAGATTATAAGGCCTACGAGCAGTACTTC
D: -; size: many; V: TRBV7-2; J: TRBJ2-4; CDR3: CASSQRAKNIQYF; DNA: TGTGCCAGCAGCCAGAGGGCTAAAAACATTCAGTACTTC
D: -; size: many; V: TRBV7-2; J: TRBJ2-3; CDR3: CASSLMGSDTQYF; DNA: TGTGCCAGCAGCTTGATGGGGTCAGATACGCAGTATTTT
D: TRBD2; size: many; V: TRBV5-4; J: TRBJ2-3; CDR3: CASSSPGLAGDTQYF; DNA: TGTGCCAGCAGCTCACCAGGACTAGCGGGAGATACGCAGTATTTT
D: -; size: many; V: TRBV5-6; J: TRBJ2-5; CDR3: CASSPDGYGDQYF; DNA: TGTGCCAGCAGCCCAGACGGATACGGGGACCAGTACTTC
D: -; size: many; V: TRBV12-5; J: TRBJ2-2; CDR3: CASRPVAKNTGELFF; DNA: TGTGCTAGCCGGCCGGTGGCCAAGAACACCGGGGAGCTGTTTTTT
D: TRBD1; size: many; V: TRBV12-5; J: TRBJ2-7; CDR3: CASGSDRAISYEQYF; DNA: TGTGCTAGTGGCTCGGACAGGGCCATAAGCTACGAGCAGTACTTC
D: -; size: many; V: TRBV7-2; J: TRBJ2-5; CDR3: CASSTRGLAETQYF; DNA: TGTGCCAGCAGCACCCGAGGCCTTGCCGAGACCCAGTACTTC
D: -; size: many; V: TRBV12-3/TRBV12-4; J: TRBJ1-5; CDR3: CASSFSGGGRSNQPQHF; DNA: TGTGCCAGCAGTTTTAGTGGAGGGGGGCGAAGCAATCAGCCCCAGCATTTT
D: -; size: many; V: TRBV6-2/TRBV6-3; J: TRBJ2-3; CDR3: CASSSTQNTDTQYF; DNA: TGTGCCAGCAGTTCCACTCAGAACACAGATACGCAGTATTTT
D: TRBD2; size: -; V: TRBV14; J: TRBJ2-5; CDR3: CASSQGGRVQETQYF; DNA: TGTGCCAGCAGCCAAGGTGGGAGGGTTCAAGAGACCCAGTACTTC
D: TRBD2; size: -; V: TRBV29-1; J: TRBJ2-3; CDR3: CSAVGSRLAGSTDTQYF; DNA: TGCAGCGCCGTGGGGTCCCGACTAGCGGGCTCCACAGATACGCAGTATTTT
D: -; size: -; V: TRBV20-1; J: TRBJ2-7; CDR3: CSARGALHEQYF; DNA: TGCAGTGCTAGAGGGGCCCTCCACGAGCAGTACTTC
D: -; size: many; V: TRBV3-1; J: TRBJ1-1; CDR3: CASSPRSMNTEAFF; DNA: TGTGCCAGCAGCCCCAGGAGTATGAACACTGAAGCTTTCTTT
D: -; size: many; V: TRBV18; J: TRBJ2-7; CDR3: CASSAQGSPFEQYF; DNA: TGTGCCAGCTCCGCACAGGGATCCCCCTTTGAGCAGTACTTC
D: -; size: many; V: TRBV9; J: TRBJ1-5; CDR3: CASSADYSYQPQHF; DNA: TGTGCCAGCAGCGCAGACTATTCCTATCAGCCCCAGCATTTT
D: -; size: many; V: TRBV14; J: TRBJ2-1; CDR3: CASSQRVRGSSYNEQFF; DNA: TGTGCCAGCAGCCAAAGAGTCCGAGGGAGCTCCTACAATGAGCAGTTCTTC